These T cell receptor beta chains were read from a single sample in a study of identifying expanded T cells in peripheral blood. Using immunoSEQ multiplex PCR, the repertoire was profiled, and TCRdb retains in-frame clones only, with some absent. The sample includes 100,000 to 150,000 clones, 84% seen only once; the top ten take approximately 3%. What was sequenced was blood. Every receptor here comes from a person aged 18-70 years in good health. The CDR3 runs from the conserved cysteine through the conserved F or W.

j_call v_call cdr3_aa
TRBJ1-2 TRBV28 CASSLGAWANYGYTF
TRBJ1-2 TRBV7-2 CASSYAAQGGTGYTF
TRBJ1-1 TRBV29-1 CSVEEGLNTEAFF
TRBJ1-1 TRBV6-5 CASSYLGTGRTEAFF
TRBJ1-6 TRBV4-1 CASSQPGLGKNSPLHF
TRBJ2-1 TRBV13 CASSLGHDSYNEQFF
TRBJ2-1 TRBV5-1 CASSGGYNEQFF
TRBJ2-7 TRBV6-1 CASSQGAKYYEQYF
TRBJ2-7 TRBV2 CASSDGGVAYEQYF
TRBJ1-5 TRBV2 CASSDVGVVLYNQPQHF
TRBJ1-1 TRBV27 CASSLSRTGNTEAFF
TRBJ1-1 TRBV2 CASSEWAPWDTEAFF
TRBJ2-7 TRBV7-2 CASSVGAGYEQYF
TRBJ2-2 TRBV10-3 CAISGPNLRGGQGTGELFF
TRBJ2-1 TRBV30 CAWSASGHEQFF
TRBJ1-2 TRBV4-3 CASSQAQGSHYGYTF
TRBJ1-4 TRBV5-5 CASSPIQGLTNEKLFF
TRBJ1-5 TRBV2 CASRRTVNQPQHF
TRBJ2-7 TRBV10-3 CAISPSGWEQYF
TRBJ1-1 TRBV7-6 CASSPSQMNTEAFF
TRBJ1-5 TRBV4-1 CASSRTLGGPQHF
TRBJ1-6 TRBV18 CASSLGQDYSPLHF
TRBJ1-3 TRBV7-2 CASSFAQASSGNTIYF
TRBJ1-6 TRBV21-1 CASSKEPPRRTSDSPLHF
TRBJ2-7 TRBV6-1 CASNQNARREQYF
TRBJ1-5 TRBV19 CASKAGGANQPQHF
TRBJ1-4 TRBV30 CAWSVWRGELFF
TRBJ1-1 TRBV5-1 CASSPEVAPNGEAFF
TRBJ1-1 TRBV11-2 CASSSLGPEAFF
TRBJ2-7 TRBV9 CASSPGLAGGYEQYF
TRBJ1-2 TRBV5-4 CASSSYYIGGYTF
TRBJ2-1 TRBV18 CASSPGTTIDNEQFF